Below are 28 T cell receptor beta chains sequenced from a single sample in a study of metastatic and nonmetastatic thyroid tumors. Among the patients, none had received any treatment before thyroid surgery. MiXCR reprocessed the PCR reads for TCRdb. The sample has around 16,000 clones, over 20% seen once. Sequencing used adjacent normal tissue. All receptors come from a female donor with papillary thyroid cancer or a benign thyroid nodule (not recorded which). Some clones in this sample may be carry-over from other donors' samples.

The chain couples TRBV6-1 to TRBJ2-3, with TRBD1 identical over 9 bases. The germline V gene encodes CDR1 MNHNS and CDR2 SASEGT. CDR3 length: 16 residues. V trimming: 10 bases; J trimming: 0 bases; junction bases outside the gene matches: 11. CDR3 coding DNA: TGTGCCACCGCTATGAGGGGGACAGGGAGCACAGATACGCAGTATTTT. This sequence encodes CATAMRGTGSTDTQYF.

This clone is deemed large (0.1 to 1%). The chain links TRBV19 to TRBJ2-1; D uncertain. Trimming stripped 6 bases from V and 0 bases from J, with 12 bases between. In germline, CDR1 is LNHDA, CDR2 SQIVND (reference sequence). This CDR3 has 15 residues. The CDR3 DNA sequence: TGTGCCAGTAGGGCGCCCCGGAGCTCCTACAATGAGCAGTTCTTC. Translated, it gives CASRAPRSSYNEQFF.

This clone came up a few times. The chain employs TRBV19 and TRBJ2-7, with TRBD1 matching over 10 bases. In germline, CDR1 is LNHDA, CDR2 SQIVND (reference sequence). This CDR3 is built from 14 residues. V lost 10 bases and J lost 5; bases outside the gene matches: 11. This CDR3 is CATRRPDRGHEQYF. The CDR3 DNA reads as TGTGCCACCCGAAGGCCAGACAGGGGGCACGAGCAGTACTTC.

This chain connects TRBV6-4 to TRBJ2-2; D might be TRBD1 or TRBD2, each matching 6 bases. Deletions cut 3 bases from V and 3 bases from J, with 14 bases between. Per germline, CDR1 MRHNA and CDR2 SNTAGT. The CDR3 loop spans 16 amino acids. The CDR3 here is CASSERGGGDTGELFF. The DNA of the CDR3 is TGTGCCAGCAGTGAGAGAGGAGGGGGAGACACCGGGGAGCTGTTTTTT.

This chain uses TRBV5-1 with TRBJ2-3, with D perhaps matching TRBD2 (6 bases). The CDR3 has 19 residues. V lost 1 base to trimming and J lost 2 bases, with 23 bases between them. Germline loops: CDR1 SGHRS, CDR2 YFSETQ. CDR3 sequence reads: CASSLTASSGRLPTDTQYF. CDR3 DNA: TGCGCCAGCAGCTTGACCGCGTCGAGCGGGCGGCTCCCCACAGATACGCAGTATTTT.

This clone was found a few times. This chain connects TRBV30 to TRBJ2-7, with a tentative D call TRBD1 (7 bases). CDR1 GTSNPN and CDR2 SVGIG come from the germline V gene (reference sequence). The V and J ends lost 5 bases and 6 bases respectively, with 20 bases between them. The CDR3 contains 14 residues. In nucleotides, the CDR3 is TGTGCCTGGGGAGGGACAGCCGCCTTGGGCGAGCAGTACTTC. This sequence encodes CAWGGTAALGEQYF.

The chain is built from TRBV6-1 and TRBJ1-5; D remains unclear. Germline V gene data show CDR1 as MNHNS and CDR2 as SASEGT. The CDR3 loop spans 13 amino acids. With 2 bases removed from V and 6 bases from J, the gap between germline ends came to 8 bases. CDR3 protein: CASSEPGSQPQHF. For the CDR3, the DNA is TGTGCCAGCAGTGAACCAGGTAGTCAGCCCCAGCATTTT.

The V call is TRBV11-2, the J call TRBJ2-3; 7 nucleotides agree with TRBD1. Germline lookup yields CDR1 SGHAT and CDR2 FQNNGV. The CDR3 is 16 amino acids. With V trimmed by 1 base and J by 2 bases, 6 bases remained unmatched. The CDR3 region is CASSLGQGLSTDTQYF. In DNA, the CDR3 is TGTGCCAGCAGCTTAGGACAGGGCTTATCCACAGATACGCAGTATTTT.

The chain couples TRBV11-2 to TRBJ1-2; possibly TRBD1 for D (6 bases). Germline V CDR1 and CDR2: SGHAT, FQNNGV. The CDR3 has 15 residues. V was trimmed by 0 bases and J by 0 bases, leaving 8 bases between them. The CDR3 here is CASSLDGTPNYGYTF. CDR3 bases: TGTGCCAGCAGCTTAGATGGGACACCTAACTATGGCTACACCTTC. Drawing the rest from reference TRBV11-2 and TRBJ1-2, the complete variable domain is EAGVAQSPRYKIIEKRQSVAFWCNPISGHATLYWYQQILGQGPKLLIQFQNNGVVDDSQLPKDRFSAERLKGVDSTLKIQPAKLEDSAVYLCASSLDGTPNYGYTFGSGTRLTVV.

This rearrangement joins TRBV6-5 to TRBJ1-2; D gene ambiguous. CDR3 length: 12 residues. Germline lookup yields CDR1 MNHEY and CDR2 SVGAGI. V gave up 8 bases and J gave up 8 bases, with 15 bases separating them. CDR3 loop: CASRFRKGGYTF. DNA of the CDR3: TGTGCCAGCCGTTTCCGTAAGGGAGGCTACACCTTC.

V usage is TRBV5-1 and J usage is TRBJ2-3, with D possibly matching TRBD2 (5 bases). Trimming pared 0 bases from V and 1 base from J, leaving 15 bases between. Germline V gene lookup returns CDR1 SGHRS and CDR2 YFSETQ. CDR3 length: 17 amino acids. CDR3 bases: TGCGCCAGCAGCTTGGCATACGCGGGTGGTGGCACAGATACGCAGTATTTT. This codes for CASSLAYAGGGTDTQYF.

The chain is built from TRBV3-1 and TRBJ2-1, with D uncertain. This CDR3 region has 12 residues. Germline-derived CDR1 and CDR2 are LGHDT and YNNKEL (reference sequence). Trimming removed 0 bases at V and 7 bases at J, with 4 bases between. In nucleotides, the CDR3 is TGTGCCAGCAGCCAAGATCTGAATGAGCAGTTCTTC. Translated: CASSQDLNEQFF.

This clone was observed a few times. The chain is built from TRBV11-2 and TRBJ2-3, with 7 nucleotides matching TRBD2. In germline, CDR1 is SGHAT, CDR2 FQNNGV. Trimming removed 5 bases from V and 1 base from J; junction bases left unmatched: 9. This CDR3 region has 16 residues. CDR3 nucleotides: TGTGCCAGCAGCGCCCACGGCAGCGGGGGCACAGATACGCAGTATTTT. Translating gives CASSAHGSGGTDTQYF. The variable domain in full, with the rest retrieved from reference TRBV11-2 and TRBJ2-3, is EAGVAQSPRYKIIEKRQSVAFWCNPISGHATLYWYQQILGQGPKLLIQFQNNGVVDDSQLPKDRFSAERLKGVDSTLKIQPAKLEDSAVYLCASSAHGSGGTDTQYFGPGTRLTVL.

J is TRBJ2-6 and V is TRBV9; D is ambiguous. The V and J ends lost 2 bases and 0 bases respectively, with 6 bases between them. CDR3 length equals 15 residues. Germline loops: CDR1 SGDLS, CDR2 YYNGEE. The CDR3 region is CASSVKSSGANVLTF. The CDR3 region has the DNA TGTGCCAGCAGCGTTAAGAGCTCTGGGGCCAACGTCCTGACTTTC.

The chain employs TRBV20-1 and TRBJ2-1, with 9 bases lining up with TRBD2. Trimming at V came to 2 bases and at J to 2 bases, leaving 7 bases not matched to a gene. CDR1 is DFQATT, CDR2 SNEGSKA, per germline (reference sequence). This CDR3 is 16 amino acids long. The CDR3 reads CSARTIAGATYNEQFF. The CDR3 DNA sequence: TGCAGTGCTAGAACTATAGCGGGGGCCACCTACAATGAGCAGTTCTTC.

The chain uses TRBV6-5 and TRBJ1-2; a possible D gene is TRBD1 (5 bases). The CDR3 extends over 14 amino acids. Germline V lookup: CDR1 MNHEY, CDR2 SVGAGI. With 1 base removed from V and 2 bases from J, the gap between germline ends came to 8 bases. The DNA of the CDR3 is TGTGCCAGCAGTTACTTAGACAGAAACTATGGCTACACCTTC. Its protein is CASSYLDRNYGYTF.

In its sample, this clone was seen many times. The gene calls are TRBV6-6 and TRBJ2-1, with a weak D call TRBD2 (5 bases). This CDR3 has 16 amino acids. Germline CDR1 and CDR2: MNHNY and SVGAGI (reference sequence). V was shortened by 0 bases and J by 5 bases, with 14 bases between the two germline ends. The CDR3 region has the DNA TGTGCCAGCAGTTACTCACTCCAGCGGAGAAACAATGAGCAGTTCTTC. Protein sequence: CASSYSLQRRNNEQFF.

Only a few counts were recorded for this clone. The chain joins TRBV6-1 to TRBJ2-7, with 8 bases identical to TRBD1. The ends lost 5 bases at V and 6 bases at J; junction bases unmatched: 12. CDR3 size: 15 residues. CDR1 and CDR2 (germline): MNHNS, SASEGT. In nucleotides, the CDR3 is TGTGCCAGCAGTTTTGGACAGGGAGTGTTTTCCGAGCAGTACTTC. Protein product: CASSFGQGVFSEQYF.

This clone was recorded a few times. This chain uses TRBV28 with TRBJ2-2, with 7 bases identical to TRBD2. After removal of 2 bases from V and 7 bases from J, the junction contained 4 bases not matched to a gene. CDR1 MDHEN and CDR2 SYDVKM come from the germline V gene. CDR3 length: 14 residues. The CDR3 here is CASSLSGAGGELFF. The CDR3 bases are TGTGCCAGCAGTTTAAGCGGGGCCGGCGGGGAGCTGTTTTTT.

This clone was found a few times. This chain uses TRBV6-2 or TRBV6-3 with TRBJ2-7; TRBD2 might be the D (5 bases). The CDR3 is 15 residues long. V lost 10 bases, J lost 5 bases, and 24 bases lay in between. Germline V gene lookup returns CDR1 MNHEY and CDR2 SVGEGT. This CDR3 reads CATSSRRRGRHEQYF. As DNA, the CDR3 is TGTGCCACCAGCAGTCGTCGCCGAGGGAGACACGAGCAGTACTTC.

The table lists this clone with a few counts. The CDR3: CASSLGSPINEQFF. In DNA, the CDR3 is TGCGCCAGCAGCTTGGGGAGTCCTATCAATGAGCAGTTCTTC. The rearrangement links TRBV5-1 to TRBJ2-1; D not certain. The germline gives CDR1 SGHRS, CDR2 YFSETQ. Trimming removed 0 bases from V and 6 bases from J, with 10 bases in between. The CDR3 contains 14 residues.

This clone was seen repeatedly, ten times or more. The chain has TRBV24-1 and TRBJ2-1; D not certain. The CDR3 contains 13 residues. The V end was cut by 1 base, the J end by 2 bases, with 2 bases between. Germline CDR1 is KGHDR and CDR2 is SFDVKD. CDR3 nucleotides: TGTGCCACCAGTGATTTAGCCTACAATGAGCAGTTCTTC. Its protein is CATSDLAYNEQFF.

This chain connects TRBV7-6 to TRBJ2-7, with D perhaps given as TRBD1 or TRBD2 (5 bases each). Trimming stripped 0 bases from V and 6 bases from J, with 12 bases between. Germline V CDR1 and CDR2: SGHVS, FNYEAQ. The CDR3 loop spans 14 amino acids. The CDR3 DNA reads TGTGCCAGCAGCTTAGCTCGGGACGCGGTCGAGCAGTACTTC. Encoded protein: CASSLARDAVEQYF. Full variable domain (missing parts from reference TRBV7-6 and TRBJ2-7): GAGVSQSPRYKVTKRGQDVALRCDPISGHVSLYWYRQALGQGPEFLTYFNYEAQQDKSGLPNDRFSAERPEGSISTLTIQRTEQRDSAMYRCASSLARDAVEQYFGPGTRLTVT.

V gene TRBV30 combines with J gene TRBJ1-2, with 8 bases aligning to TRBD1. The CDR3 consists of 15 residues. The germline V gene encodes CDR1 GTSNPN and CDR2 SVGIG (reference sequence). V shed 1 base and J 8 bases; nucleotides not matched to a gene: 12. The CDR3 DNA reads TGTGCCTGGAGTGGGCCTGCCAGGGGGCTGAAAGGCTACACCTTC. Amino acid sequence: CAWSGPARGLKGYTF.

The sample holds a few counts of this clone. Its ends do not fully match the called genes, so a read error is possible. This chain links TRBV6-5 with TRBJ2-5, with D tentatively TRBD1 (5 bases). Germline CDR1 reads MNHEY; CDR2 reads SVGAGI. The CDR3 is 13 residues long. CDR3 DNA: TGTGCCAGCCGTTACCCAGGGCAAGAGACCCAGTACTTC. The encoded protein is CASRYPGQETQYF.

The V and J genes are TRBV6-2 or TRBV6-3 and TRBJ1-6, with D possibly being TRBD1 (6 bases). V lost 0 bases and J 5 bases, leaving 23 bases between the germline ends. Germline lookup yields CDR1 MNHEY and CDR2 SVGEGT. This CDR3 is 20 amino acids long. In DNA form, the CDR3 reads TGTGCCAGCAGTTACTCGATCGGTTCGGTGAGCAGGGGCAATAATTCACCCCTCCACTTT. As protein: CASSYSIGSVSRGNNSPLHF.

The table lists this clone with many counts. This chain connects TRBV7-9 to TRBJ2-5; D gene uncertain. CDR1 and CDR2 (germline): SEHNR, FQNEAQ (reference sequence). CDR3 length: 13 residues. Trimming shortened V by 5 bases and J by 5 bases, and 12 bases separated the two germline ends. The CDR3 sequence is CASSPPLVETQYF. Written as DNA, the CDR3 is TGTGCCAGCAGCCCCCCGCTGGTGGAGACCCAGTACTTC.

This sequence joins TRBV6-2 or TRBV6-3 and TRBJ2-7, with D possibly being TRBD2 (6 bases). Germline CDR1 reads MNHEY; CDR2 reads SVGEGT. This CDR3 region has 15 residues. The germline V and J ends were trimmed by 8 bases and 3 bases, with 20 bases remaining between them. The CDR3 spells CASRNAGLGGYEQYF. In DNA form, the CDR3 reads TGTGCCAGCCGCAACGCAGGTTTGGGGGGCTACGAGCAGTACTTC.